The clone carrying this TCR beta chain was seen a few times. The CDR3 is made up of 12 amino acids. Trimming left V 5 bases short and J 0 bases short, with 2 bases between. Germline CDR1 and CDR2: SNHLY and FYNNEI. Described treatment: about 20 received Ad26.COV2.S at low or high dose, single or two shots; a few received placebo; per-sample allocation not given. Vaccine and placebo recipients were sampled on day 63 after the first injection. The assay was immunoSEQ multiplex PCR, and TCRdb's table has in-frame clones only and misses some. The sample lists 450,000 to 550,000 clones, approximately 92% seen once, with 2.5% in the top ten. This sample was included in a study of Ad26.COV2.S vaccination and SARS-CoV-2 variants.

The receptor was isolated from a person between 18 and 65 years old who received the Ad26.COV2.S COVID-19 vaccine or a placebo. The chain links TRBV2 to TRBJ1-3, with D hard to call. The sample consisted of peripheral blood, taken in a trial of Ad26.COV2.S vaccine versus placebo. CDR3 in DNA: TGTGCCAGCAGTTACTCTGGAAACACCATATATTTT. Its translation: CASSYSGNTIYF.